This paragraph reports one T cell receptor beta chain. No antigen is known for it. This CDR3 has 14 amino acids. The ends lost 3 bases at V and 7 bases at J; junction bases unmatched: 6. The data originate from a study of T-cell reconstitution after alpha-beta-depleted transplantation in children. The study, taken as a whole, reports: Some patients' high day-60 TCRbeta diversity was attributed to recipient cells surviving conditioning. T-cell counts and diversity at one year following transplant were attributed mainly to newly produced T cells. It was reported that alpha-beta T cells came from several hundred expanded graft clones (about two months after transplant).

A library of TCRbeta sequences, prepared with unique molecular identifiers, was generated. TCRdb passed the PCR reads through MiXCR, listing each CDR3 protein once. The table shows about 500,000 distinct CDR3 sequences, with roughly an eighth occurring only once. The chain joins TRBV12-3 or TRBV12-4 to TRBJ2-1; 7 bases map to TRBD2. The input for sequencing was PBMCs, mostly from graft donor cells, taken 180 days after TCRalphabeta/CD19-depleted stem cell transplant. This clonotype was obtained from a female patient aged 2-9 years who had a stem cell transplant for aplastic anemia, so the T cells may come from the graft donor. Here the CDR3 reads CASSLRERGNEQFF. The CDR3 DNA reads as TGTGCCAGCAGTTTGCGGGAGCGTGGGAATGAGCAGTTCTTC.